The present entry profiles one T cell receptor beta chain with its context. Produced via immunoSEQ multiplex PCR; TCRdb's table is partial and in-frame only. The table has 300,000 or so clones, 60% to 80% seen once. This specimen belongs to a study of cytotoxic CD8 clonotypes in ibrutinib-treated CLL. CDR3 size: 15 residues. V gave up 8 bases and J gave up 8 bases; unmatched junction bases: 10. In germline, CDR1 is KGHSH, CDR2 LQKENI. Sequencing used PBMCs, obtained after 36 months of ibrutinib treatment. This sequence joins TRBV18 and TRBJ1-6, with 9 bases aligning to TRBD1. This clonotype originated in a human donor with chronic lymphocytic leukemia. CDR3: CASTTSGQGDSPLHF. DNA for the CDR3: TGTGCCAGCACGACCTCGGGACAGGGCGATTCACCCCTCCACTTT.